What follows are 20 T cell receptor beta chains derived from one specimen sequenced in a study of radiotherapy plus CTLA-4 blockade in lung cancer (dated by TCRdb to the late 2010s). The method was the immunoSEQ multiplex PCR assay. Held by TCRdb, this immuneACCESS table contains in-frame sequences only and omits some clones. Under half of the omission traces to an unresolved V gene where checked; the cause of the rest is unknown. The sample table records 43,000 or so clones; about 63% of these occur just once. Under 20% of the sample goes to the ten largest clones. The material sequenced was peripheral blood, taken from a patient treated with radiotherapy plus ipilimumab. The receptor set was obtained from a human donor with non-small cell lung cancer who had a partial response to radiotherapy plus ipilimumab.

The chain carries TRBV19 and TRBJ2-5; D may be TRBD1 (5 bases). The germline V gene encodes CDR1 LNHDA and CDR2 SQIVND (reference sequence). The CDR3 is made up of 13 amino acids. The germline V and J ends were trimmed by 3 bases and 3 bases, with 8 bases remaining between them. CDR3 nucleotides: TGTGCCAGTAGTATTTCAGGGAAAGAGACCCAGTACTTC. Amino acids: CASSISGKETQYF.

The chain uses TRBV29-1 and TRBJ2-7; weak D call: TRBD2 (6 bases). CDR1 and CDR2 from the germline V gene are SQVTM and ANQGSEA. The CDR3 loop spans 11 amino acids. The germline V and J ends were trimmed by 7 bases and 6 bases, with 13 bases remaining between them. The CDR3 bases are TGCAGCGCGGGGGAATCACTCGAGCAGTACTTC. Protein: CSAGESLEQYF.

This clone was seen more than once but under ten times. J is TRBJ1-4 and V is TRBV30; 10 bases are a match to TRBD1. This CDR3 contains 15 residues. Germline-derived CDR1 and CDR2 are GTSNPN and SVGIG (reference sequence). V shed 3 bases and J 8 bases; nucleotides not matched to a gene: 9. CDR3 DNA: TGTGCCTGGAGCGAGACAGGGGGCGCTGGGGAAAAACTGTTTTTT. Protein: CAWSETGGAGEKLFF.

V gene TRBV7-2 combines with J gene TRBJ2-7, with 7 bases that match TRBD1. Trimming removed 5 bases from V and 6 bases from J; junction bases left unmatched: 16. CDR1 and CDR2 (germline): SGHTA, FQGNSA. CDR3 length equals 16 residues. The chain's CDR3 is CASSQQGRGGSREQYF. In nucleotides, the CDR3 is TGTGCCAGCAGCCAACAGGGGAGAGGGGGCTCTCGCGAGCAGTACTTC.

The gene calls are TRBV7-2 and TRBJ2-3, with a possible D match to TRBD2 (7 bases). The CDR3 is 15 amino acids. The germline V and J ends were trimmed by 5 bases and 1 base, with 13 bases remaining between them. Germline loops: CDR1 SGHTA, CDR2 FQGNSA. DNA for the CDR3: TGTGCCAGCAGCCCGGGGGGCCCGGGCACAGATACGCAGTATTTT. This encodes CASSPGGPGTDTQYF.

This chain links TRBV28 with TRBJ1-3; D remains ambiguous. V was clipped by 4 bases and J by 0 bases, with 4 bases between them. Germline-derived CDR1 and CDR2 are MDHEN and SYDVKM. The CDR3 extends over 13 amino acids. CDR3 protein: CASSSNSGNTIYF. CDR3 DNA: TGTGCCAGCAGTTCTAACTCTGGAAACACCATATATTTT. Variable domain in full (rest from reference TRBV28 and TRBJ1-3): DVKVTQSSRYLVKRTGEKVFLECVQDMDHENMFWYRQDPGLGLRLIYFSYDVKMKEKGDIPEGYSVSREKKERFSLILESASTNQTSMYLCASSSNSGNTIYFGEGSWLTVV.

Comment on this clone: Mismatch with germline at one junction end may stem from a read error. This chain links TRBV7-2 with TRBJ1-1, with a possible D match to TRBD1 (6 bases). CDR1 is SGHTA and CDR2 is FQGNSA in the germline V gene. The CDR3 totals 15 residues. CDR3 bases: TGCGCCAGCAGCCAAGTGACGGTGGGGGCATCTGAAGCTTTCTTT. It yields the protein CASSQVTVGASEAFF.

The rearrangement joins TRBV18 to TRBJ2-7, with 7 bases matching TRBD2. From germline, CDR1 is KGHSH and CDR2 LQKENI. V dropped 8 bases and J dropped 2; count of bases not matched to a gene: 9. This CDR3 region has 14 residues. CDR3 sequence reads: CASRPSGRTYEQYF. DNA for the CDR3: TGTGCCAGCCGGCCTAGCGGTAGAACCTACGAGCAGTACTTC.

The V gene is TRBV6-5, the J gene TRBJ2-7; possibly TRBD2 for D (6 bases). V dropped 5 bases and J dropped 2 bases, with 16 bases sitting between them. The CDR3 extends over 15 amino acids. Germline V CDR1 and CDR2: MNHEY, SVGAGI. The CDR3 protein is CASSQTGLHTYEQYF. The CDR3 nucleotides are TGTGCCAGCAGTCAGACCGGACTACATACCTACGAGCAGTACTTC.

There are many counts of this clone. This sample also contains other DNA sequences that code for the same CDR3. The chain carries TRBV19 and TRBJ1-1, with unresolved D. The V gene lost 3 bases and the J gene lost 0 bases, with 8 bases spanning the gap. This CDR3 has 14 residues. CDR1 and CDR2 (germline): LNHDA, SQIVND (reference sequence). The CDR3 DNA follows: TGTGCCAGTAGTATTAGCGGAATGAACACTGAAGCTTTCTTT. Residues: CASSISGMNTEAFF.

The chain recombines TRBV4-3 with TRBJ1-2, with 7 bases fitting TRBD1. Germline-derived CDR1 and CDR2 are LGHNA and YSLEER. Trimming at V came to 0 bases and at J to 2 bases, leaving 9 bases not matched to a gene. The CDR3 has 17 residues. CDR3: CASSQDLRDRLNYGYTF. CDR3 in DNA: TGCGCCAGCAGCCAAGATCTCCGGGACAGACTAAACTATGGCTACACCTTC.

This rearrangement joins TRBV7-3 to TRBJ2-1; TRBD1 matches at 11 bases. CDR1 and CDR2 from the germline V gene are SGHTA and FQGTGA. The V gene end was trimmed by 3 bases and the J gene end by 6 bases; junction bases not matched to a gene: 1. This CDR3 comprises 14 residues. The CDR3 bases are TGTGCCAGCAGCTTGGGGACAGGGGGCAATGAGCAGTTCTTC. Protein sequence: CASSLGTGGNEQFF. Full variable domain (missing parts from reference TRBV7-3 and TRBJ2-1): GAGVSQTPSNKVTEKGKYVELRCDPISGHTALYWYRQSLGQGPEFLIYFQGTGAADDSGLPNDRFFAVRPEGSVSTLKIQRTERGDSAVYLCASSLGTGGNEQFFGPGTRLTVL.

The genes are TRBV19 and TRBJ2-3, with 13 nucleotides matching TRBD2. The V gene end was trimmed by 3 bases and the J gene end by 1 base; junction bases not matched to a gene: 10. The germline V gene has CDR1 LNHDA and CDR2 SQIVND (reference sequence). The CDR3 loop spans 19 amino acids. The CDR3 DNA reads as TGTGCCAGTAGTATGTATGGACTAGCGGGAGAATGGGGCACAGATACGCAGTATTTT. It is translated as CASSMYGLAGEWGTDTQYF.

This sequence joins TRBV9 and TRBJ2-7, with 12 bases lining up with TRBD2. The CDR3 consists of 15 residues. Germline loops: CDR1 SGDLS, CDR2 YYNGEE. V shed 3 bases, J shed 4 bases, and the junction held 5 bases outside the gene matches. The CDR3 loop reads CASSARGTSGYEQYF. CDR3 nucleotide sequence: TGTGCCAGCAGCGCCCGGGGGACTAGCGGGTACGAGCAGTACTTC.

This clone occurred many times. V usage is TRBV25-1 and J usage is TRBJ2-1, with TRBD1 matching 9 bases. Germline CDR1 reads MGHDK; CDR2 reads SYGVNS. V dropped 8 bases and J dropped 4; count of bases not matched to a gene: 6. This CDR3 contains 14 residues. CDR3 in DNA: TGTGCCAGCCGACGGACAGGGGATTACAATGAGCAGTTCTTC. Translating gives CASRRTGDYNEQFF.

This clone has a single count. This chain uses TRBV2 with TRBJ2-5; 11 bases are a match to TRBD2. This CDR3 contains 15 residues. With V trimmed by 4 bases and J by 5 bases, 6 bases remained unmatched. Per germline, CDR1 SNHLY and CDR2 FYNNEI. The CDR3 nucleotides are TGTGCCAGCAGTGCGGGACTAGCGGCGCTGGAGACCCAGTACTTC. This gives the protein CASSAGLAALETQYF.

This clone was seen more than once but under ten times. The CDR3 loop is CSVEGQGLETQYF. For the CDR3, the DNA is TGCAGCGTTGAAGGACAGGGCTTAGAGACCCAGTACTTC. The chain recombines TRBV29-1 with TRBJ2-5; 7 nucleotides match TRBD1. The J segment lost 4 bases and the V segment lost 1 base, leaving 3 bases of the junction unmatched. Germline assignment: CDR1 SQVTM and CDR2 ANQGSEA. This CDR3 comprises 13 residues.

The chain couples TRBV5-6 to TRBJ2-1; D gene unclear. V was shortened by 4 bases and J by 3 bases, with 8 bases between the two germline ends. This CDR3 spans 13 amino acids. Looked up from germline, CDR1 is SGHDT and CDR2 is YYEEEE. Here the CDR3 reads CASSETNYNEQFF. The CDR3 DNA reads TGTGCCAGCAGCGAAACTAACTACAATGAGCAGTTCTTC.

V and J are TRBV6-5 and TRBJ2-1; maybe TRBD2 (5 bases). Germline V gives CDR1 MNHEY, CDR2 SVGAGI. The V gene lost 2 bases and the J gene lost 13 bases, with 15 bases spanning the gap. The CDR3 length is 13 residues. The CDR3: CASSYRTSYLQFF. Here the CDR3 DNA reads TGTGCCAGCAGTTACCGAACTAGTTACCTTCAGTTCTTC.

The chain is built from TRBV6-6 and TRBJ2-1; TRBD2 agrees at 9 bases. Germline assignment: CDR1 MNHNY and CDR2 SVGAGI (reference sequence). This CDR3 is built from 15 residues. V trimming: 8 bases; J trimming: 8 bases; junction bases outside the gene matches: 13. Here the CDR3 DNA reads TGTGCCAGCGGCTCCGGACTAGCGCATGGAGATGAGCAGTTCTTC. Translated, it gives CASGSGLAHGDEQFF.